The clone carrying this T cell receptor beta chain showed up many times. The CDR3 length is 13 residues. V lost 0 bases to trimming and J lost 3 bases, with 7 bases between them. Per the germline V gene, CDR1 is SGHRS and CDR2 is YFSETQ. The sample originates from a study of T cells in Graves' hyperthyroidism and ophthalmopathy. What was amplified from RNA transcripts were TCR beta CDR3 regions. Initially, a first-round RT-PCR of the TCR CDR3 employed the HTBI primer set. MiXCR, applied by TCRdb to the multiplex PCR reads, yields one record per CDR3 protein. Of approximately 380,000 distinct CDR3 sequences detected, 15% to 20% appear once; the ten largest clones hold 3% to 4.5%. Graves' hyperthyroidism showing no ophthalmopathy progression within 18 months was considered stable.

The TCR comes from a woman younger than 30 with Graves' hyperthyroidism. The chain employs TRBV5-1 and TRBJ2-7; D remains ambiguous. Material for sequencing was blood. The CDR3 DNA reads TGCGCCAGCAGCTTGGGGGCTAACTACGAGCAGTACTTC. This encodes CASSLGANYEQYF.